This T cell receptor (beta chain) was captured in a study of CD8 T cells in ankylosing spondylitis. The CDR3 spans 15 residues. V lost 5 bases to trimming and J lost 5 bases; unmatched junction nucleotides: 7. Germline CDR1 is MNHNS and CDR2 is SASEGT. The sample holds many counts of this clonotype. It was by quantitative 5'-RACE with molecular barcodes that TCR beta libraries were made. MiXCR, run by TCRdb on the 5' RACE reads, gives a single entry per CDR3 protein. The repertoire holds some 300,000 distinct CDR3 sequences, with 20% to 25% as singletons. Sequenced input: blood, either unsorted or a sorted T cell fraction (not recorded which). The chain carries TRBV6-1 and TRBJ2-1; 9 nucleotides agree with TRBD2. The TCR comes from a female donor with ankylosing spondylitis or in good health (not recorded which). CDR3 region: CASSLSGSLNNEQFF. As DNA, the CDR3 is TGTGCCAGCAGTCTTAGCGGGAGTCTAAACAATGAGCAGTTCTTC.